This T cell receptor (beta chain) derives from a study of Tregs in tolerant kidney transplant recipients. Only in-frame clones appear in the TCRdb table, and some are missing; sequencing was by immunoSEQ multiplex PCR. In the table there are more than 95,000 clones, about 90% of which are singletons. The CDR3 totals 11 residues. From germline, CDR1 is SGHTA and CDR2 FQGNSA. Trimming left V 6 bases short and J 10 bases short, with 10 bases between. Sequenced input: CD4+ T cells from blood. The J gene is TRBJ2-1, the V gene TRBV7-2, with D uncertain. This sequence originates from a human donor in good health. CDR3: CASSQAQEQFF. The CDR3 DNA sequence: TGTGCCAGCAGTCAGGCCCAGGAGCAGTTCTTC.